These 20 T cell receptor beta chains share one sample of origin, sequenced in a study of HIV-infected children after antiretroviral therapy interruption. Unique molecular identifiers were included in an RNA-based 3' RACE TCR library. TCRdb used MiXCR to reprocess the 3' RACE reads, holding one entry per CDR3 protein. The data show approximately 95,000 distinct CDR3 sequences, 5.5% to 8.5% seen once. The sample's treatment: PENTA 11 planned treatment interruption arm or continuous ART arm. The specimen was CD45RA+ CD4+ T cells from PBMCs, pooled from several time points, collected from a donor given antiretroviral therapy, either interrupted or continuous. Stated subset: naive CD4+ CD45RA+ CD45RO- T cells. Receptor source: a pool of human donors with HIV.

The gene calls are TRBV2 and TRBJ2-2; D gene uncertain. CDR1 and CDR2 (germline): SNHLY, FYNNEI. The CDR3 covers 13 residues. The V end was cut by 5 bases, the J end by 3 bases, with 7 bases between. For the CDR3, the DNA is TGTGCCAGCAGTAAAGAATACACCGGGGAGCTGTTTTTT. This gives the protein CASSKEYTGELFF. Combining the CDR3 with reference TRBV2 and TRBJ2-2 gives the whole variable domain EPEVTQTPSHQVTQMGQEVILRCVPISNHLYFYWYRQILGQKVEFLVSFYNNEISEKSEIFDDQFSVERPDGSNFTLKIRSTKLEDSAMYFCASSKEYTGELFFGEGSRLTVL.

This clonotype was recorded a few times. The chain is built from TRBV3-1 and TRBJ2-5; no firm D call. CDR1 is LGHDT, CDR2 YNNKEL, per germline (reference sequence). The CDR3 totals 12 residues. Trimming took 1 base from V and 5 from J, leaving 5 bases between them. CDR3 DNA sequence: TGTGCCAGCAGCCAAGTCCGCGAGACCCAGTACTTC. This translates into CASSQVRETQYF.

This chain connects TRBV7-8 to TRBJ2-2; D possibly corresponds to TRBD2 (5 bases). The germline V gene encodes CDR1 SGHVS and CDR2 FQNEAQ. Trimming cost V 2 bases and J 2 bases, with 9 bases left between them. CDR3 length: 15 amino acids. The CDR3 loop is CASSLPPGNTGELFF. CDR3 DNA: TGTGCCAGCAGCTTACCCCCGGGAAACACCGGGGAGCTGTTTTTT. Looking up the rest from reference TRBV7-8 and TRBJ2-2 gives the full variable domain: GAGVSQSPRYKVAKRGQDVALRCDPISGHVSLFWYQQALGQGPEFLTYFQNEAQLDKSGLPSDRFFAERPEGSVSTLKIQRTQQEDSAVYLCASSLPPGNTGELFFGEGSRLTVL.

V and J are TRBV6-5 and TRBJ1-3; TRBD1 agrees at 7 bases. The CDR3 contains 17 residues. Trimming took 3 bases from V and 0 from J; bases not matched to a gene: 8. CDR1 is MNHEY, CDR2 SVGAGI, per germline. Here the CDR3 DNA reads TGTGCCAGCAGTTATAGTCGCGACAGGGCCTCTGGAAACACCATATATTTT. Its translation is CASSYSRDRASGNTIYF.

This clonotype has more than one count but fewer than ten. The V and J genes are TRBV5-1 and TRBJ1-3, with unresolved D. The CDR3 spans 14 residues. Trimming stripped 0 bases from V and 0 bases from J, with 4 bases between. Germline V CDR1 and CDR2: SGHRS, YFSETQ. CDR3 residues: CASSLASSGNTIYF. The CDR3 region has the DNA TGCGCCAGCAGCTTGGCATCCTCTGGAAACACCATATATTTT.

This clonotype was counted ten times or more. The chain recombines TRBV5-4 with TRBJ2-3; 12 nucleotides agree with TRBD1. Trimming took 3 bases from V and 4 from J; bases not matched to a gene: 6. The CDR3 totals 16 residues. The germline V gene encodes CDR1 SGHNT and CDR2 YYREEE (reference sequence). This CDR3 reads CASSWGTGGASDTQYF. CDR3 bases: TGTGCCAGCAGCTGGGGGACAGGGGGCGCGTCAGATACGCAGTATTTT. The full variable domain, completed using reference TRBV5-4 and TRBJ2-3, is ETGVTQSPTHLIKTRGQQVTLRCSSQSGHNTVSWYQQALGQGPQFIFQYYREEENGRGNFPPRFSGLQFPNYSSELNVNALELDDSALYLCASSWGTGGASDTQYFGPGTRLTVL.

This clonotype came up many times. This sequence joins TRBV29-1 and TRBJ2-3, with 16 nucleotides matching TRBD2. V was pared by 6 bases and J by 11 bases, with 14 bases of the junction left unmatched. The CDR3 runs 16 residues. The V gene's germline CDR1 is SQVTM and CDR2 ANQGSEA. CDR3 region: CSVAGLAGGLRVEQYF. As DNA, the CDR3 is TGCAGCGTCGCGGGACTAGCGGGAGGGCTTAGGGTGGAGCAGTATTTT.

There are many counts of this clonotype. CDR3 sequence: CASSYGGVNNSPLHF. The CDR3 coding sequence is TGCGCCAGCAGCTACGGAGGGGTCAATAATTCACCCCTCCACTTT. V usage is TRBV5-1 and J usage is TRBJ1-6, with a weak D call TRBD1 (5 bases). The CDR3 sequence is 15 residues long. The ends were cut back, 3 bases at V and 5 bases at J, with 12 bases in the middle. From germline, CDR1 is SGHRS and CDR2 YFSETQ.

This clonotype was observed at least ten times. The chain joins TRBV29-1 to TRBJ2-7, with D tentatively TRBD2 (7 bases). The CDR3 has 12 residues. Trimming took 4 bases from V and 2 from J, leaving 9 bases between them. Germline assignment: CDR1 SQVTM and CDR2 ANQGSEA. As DNA, the CDR3 is TGCAGCGTTGGGGAGGGGGCCTACGAGCAGTACTTC. Encoded protein: CSVGEGAYEQYF.

This clonotype was detected a few times. The chain has TRBV10-3 and TRBJ2-3; the D gene is possibly TRBD1 (5 bases). The CDR3 is made up of 14 amino acids. Germline CDR1 reads ENHRY; CDR2 reads SYGVKD. The germline V and J ends were trimmed by 4 bases and 1 base, with 9 bases remaining between them. Written as DNA, the CDR3 is TGTGCCATCAGTGCCGGCAGGGGCACAGATACGCAGTATTTT. This codes for CAISAGRGTDTQYF.

This clonotype was counted ten times or more. This rearrangement joins TRBV5-6 to TRBJ2-7; 10 positions agree with TRBD1. Germline V gene sequence: CDR1 SGHDT, CDR2 YYEEEE. The CDR3 covers 15 residues. The junction had 8 bases not matched to a gene; V was cut back by 4 bases and J by 4 bases. As DNA, the CDR3 is TGTGCCAGCAGCGGATCCGGGACAGGGGCTTACGAGCAGTACTTC. This translates into CASSGSGTGAYEQYF.

This clonotype was counted ten times or more. This sequence joins TRBV5-1 and TRBJ2-7; 12 nucleotides line up with TRBD2. Germline values: CDR1 SGHRS, CDR2 YFSETQ. The CDR3 has 16 amino acids. After removal of 4 bases from V and 7 bases from J, the junction contained 12 bases not matched to a gene. CDR3 nucleotides: TGCGCCAGCAGCCGGACTAGCGGGACCCAATATTTGGAGCAGTACTTC. It yields the protein CASSRTSGTQYLEQYF.

Many counts were recorded for this clonotype. The chain is built from TRBV9 and TRBJ2-3; possibly TRBD1 or TRBD2 for D (5 bases each). This CDR3 region has 15 residues. Looked up from germline, CDR1 is SGDLS and CDR2 is YYNGEE. Deletions cut 4 bases from V and 2 bases from J, with 14 bases between. Here the CDR3 reads CASSFRDGFTDTQYF. Written as DNA, the CDR3 is TGTGCCAGCAGCTTCCGGGACGGTTTCACAGATACGCAGTATTTT.

This clonotype has a handful of counts. The genes are TRBV27 and TRBJ1-2; TRBD1 matches 9 bases. Trimming removed 6 bases from V and 7 bases from J; junction bases left unmatched: 15. The CDR3 covers 16 residues. Germline CDR1 and CDR2: MNHEY and SMNVEV (reference sequence). The CDR3 is CASSLLASRQGGGYTF. The DNA of the CDR3 is TGTGCCAGCAGCCTCCTGGCTTCACGACAGGGGGGTGGCTACACCTTC.

This clonotype was counted at least ten times. J is TRBJ1-1 and V is TRBV6-2 or TRBV6-3; TRBD1 matches at 8 bases. After removal of 4 bases from V and 1 base from J, the junction contained 14 bases not matched to a gene. The CDR3 has 18 amino acids. Germline V lookup: CDR1 MNHEY, CDR2 SVGEGT. CDR3 sequence (DNA): TGTGCCAGCAGTTCCTATCCAAAAGTTGGACAGGGGAACACTGAAGCTTTCTTT. Protein product: CASSSYPKVGQGNTEAFF.

The sample holds many counts of this clonotype. V and J are TRBV20-1 and TRBJ1-1; D is possibly TRBD1 (6 bases). The CDR3 is 15 residues long. Germline V CDR1 and CDR2: DFQATT, SNEGSKA (reference sequence). The germline V and J ends were trimmed by 6 bases and 1 base, with 18 bases remaining between them. CDR3 residues: CSATFLGGPNTEAFF. DNA of the CDR3: TGCAGTGCCACCTTTCTCGGGGGGCCGAACACTGAAGCTTTCTTT.

In this sample, this clonotype turned up a few times. This chain joins TRBV5-1 and TRBJ2-7; D may be TRBD1 or TRBD2 (7 bases each). The CDR3 length is 15 residues. The germline gives CDR1 SGHRS, CDR2 YFSETQ. V was shortened by 4 bases and J by 6 bases, with 20 bases between the two germline ends. CDR3 DNA: TGCGCCAGCAGCGTTCGACAGGGAGGGGGGTTCGAGCAGTACTTC. Amino acid sequence: CASSVRQGGGFEQYF.

This clonotype was seen many times. The chain combines TRBV12-3 or TRBV12-4 with TRBJ1-5, with D unclear. There are 13 residues in the CDR3. Trimming pared 3 bases from V and 1 base from J, leaving 4 bases between. Here the CDR3 reads CASSLNSNQPQHF. In nucleotides, the CDR3 is TGTGCCAGCAGTTTGAACAGCAATCAGCCCCAGCATTTT.

This clonotype showed up just a few times. V usage is TRBV18 and J usage is TRBJ1-3, with D uncertain. Germline V lookup: CDR1 KGHSH, CDR2 LQKENI. V was pared by 4 bases and J by 2 bases, with 12 bases between. There are 15 residues in the CDR3. CDR3 DNA: TGTGCCAGCTCACAAATAACAGCCCCTGGAAACACCATATATTTT. This codes for CASSQITAPGNTIYF.

There are a few counts of this clonotype. The chain combines TRBV3-1 with TRBJ2-1; 11 bases are a match to TRBD1. With 1 base clipped from V and 6 bases from J, the junction kept 2 bases outside the gene matches. The CDR3 totals 15 residues. In germline, CDR1 is LGHDT, CDR2 YNNKEL (reference sequence). CDR3 sequence: CASSQAGQGGNEQFF. The DNA of the CDR3 is TGTGCCAGCAGCCAAGCGGGACAGGGGGGCAATGAGCAGTTCTTC.